This is a list of T cell receptor beta chains from one sample in a study of T cell responses to AZD1222 COVID-19 vaccine. The method was immunoSEQ multiplex PCR; TCRdb's version includes in-frame clones alone and lacks a portion of them. The table records 95,000 to 150,000 clones, about 90% of them present only once. The sample was peripheral blood, taken on day 0 of AZD1222 vaccination. The receptors were sampled from an adult in good health. Each CDR3 is given with its conserved first and last residue. Each record gives: J gene, V gene, D gene, clone size, CDR3 DNA, CDR3 protein. A D gene is named only where the DNA matches it firmly. A row's size may be missing; if present it is once, few, many or a size class.

TRBJ2-5 | TRBV5-1 | TRBD2 | - | TGCGCCAGCACCCAAACGGGACTAGCGGGCATAGAGACCCAGTACTTC | CASTQTGLAGIETQYF
TRBJ2-7 | TRBV6-5 | - | - | TGTGCCAGCAGCATAGCGAGGGACGAGCAGTACTTC | CASSIARDEQYF
TRBJ1-1 | TRBV7-9 | - | - | TGTGCCAGCAGCCCCCGCGTGGGAGATGAAGCTTTCTTT | CASSPRVGDEAFF
TRBJ2-1 | TRBV5-8 | TRBD1 | - | TGTGCCAGCAGCCCTGATTGGACAGGGTGGAATGAGCAGTTCTTC | CASSPDWTGWNEQFF
TRBJ1-6 | TRBV7-9 | - | - | TGTGCCAGCAGCTCCAACCTCCCACCCCTCCACTTT | CASSSNLPPLHF
TRBJ2-7 | TRBV6-5 | - | - | TGTGCCAGCTCAACAGGGCCCTACGAGCAGTACTTC | CASSTGPYEQYF
TRBJ2-1 | TRBV5-1 | TRBD1 | - | TGCGCCAGCAGCCTGGGGACAGGGGGTGAGCAGTTCTTC | CASSLGTGGEQFF
TRBJ1-2 | TRBV3-1/TRBV3-2 | - | - | TGTGCCAGCAGCCAAAGGTCTCATGGCTACACCTTC | CASSQRSHGYTF
TRBJ1-1 | TRBV28 | - | - | TGTGCCAGCAGTTTACTGAACACTGAAGCTTTCTTT | CASSLLNTEAFF
TRBJ2-1 | TRBV29-1 | - | - | TGCAGCGTTGGACACCGCTACAATGAGCAGTTCTTC | CSVGHRYNEQFF
TRBJ2-7 | TRBV3-1/TRBV3-2 | TRBD1 | - | TGTGCCAGCAGCCTACCGGGACAGGGGTTGGGGGAGCAGTACTTC | CASSLPGQGLGEQYF
TRBJ1-2 | TRBV12-2 | - | - | TGTGCAAGTCGCTTAGGGAAGGCAGGGAATGGCTACACCTTC | CASRLGKAGNGYTF
TRBJ2-7 | TRBV15 | - | - | TGTGCCACCAGCAGAGATCCCCAGGCCTACGAGCAGTACTTC | CATSRDPQAYEQYF
TRBJ1-2 | TRBV5-1 | TRBD1 | - | TGCGCCAGCGGCTTACAGGGGGCGCAGGATGGCTACACCTTC | CASGLQGAQDGYTF
TRBJ2-7 | TRBV20-1 | - | once | TGCAGTGCTAGTCGGGGGGGGACAGTCTCCTACGAGCAGTACTTC | CSASRGGTVSYEQYF
TRBJ1-6 | TRBV30 | TRBD1 | - | TGTGCCTGGAGTGTCATCGGACAGGGTCGTTCACCCCTCCACTTT | CAWSVIGQGRSPLHF
TRBJ1-1 | TRBV3-1/TRBV3-2 | TRBD1 | - | TGTGCCAGCAGGGGGACAGCATACACTGAAGCTTTCTTT | CASRGTAYTEAFF
TRBJ2-6 | TRBV10-3 | - | - | TGTGCCATCCGGCCCTCGCAAACCTCTGGGGCCAACGTCCTGACTTTC | CAIRPSQTSGANVLTF
TRBJ1-2 | TRBV6-1 | TRBD1 | - | TGTGCCAGCAGTGAAGCGCGCGGGGACAGGACTCTTTATGGCTACACCTTC | CASSEARGDRTLYGYTF
TRBJ2-7 | TRBV4-2 | - | - | TGTGCCAGCAGCCATCCTGGGTACGAGCAGTACTTC | CASSHPGYEQYF
TRBJ1-1 | TRBV27 | - | - | TGTGCCAGCAGCCCCGTTGTTGGGGTCACTGAAGCTTTCTTT | CASSPVVGVTEAFF
TRBJ2-2 | TRBV14 | TRBD2 | - | TGTGCCAGCAGCCGCTGGGGGGGAAGCGGCACCGGGGAGCTGTTTTTT | CASSRWGGSGTGELFF
TRBJ1-1 | TRBV27 | - | - | TGTGCCAGCAGTTTAGCGGGCACCACTGAAGCTTTCTTT | CASSLAGTTEAFF
TRBJ2-5 | TRBV6-5 | TRBD1 | - | TGTGCCAGCAGTACCGGGACAGGGAAGACCCAGTACTTC | CASSTGTGKTQYF
TRBJ1-5 | TRBV19 | - | - | TGTGCCAGTAGTATCCTAGGTAGCAATCAGCCCCAGCATTTT | CASSILGSNQPQHF
TRBJ1-1 | TRBV25-1 | - | - | TGTGCCAGCAGTGGGTGGGAAGGAAGGACTGAAGCTTTCTTT | CASSGWEGRTEAFF
TRBJ1-6 | TRBV10-3 | TRBD1 | - | TGTGCCATCAGTTGGGGGGACAGGGGAAATTCACCCCTCCACTTT | CAISWGDRGNSPLHF
TRBJ1-6 | TRBV5-6 | TRBD1 | - | TGTGCCAGCAGCCTGACAGGGTCGGGGGATTCACCCCTCCACTTT | CASSLTGSGDSPLHF
TRBJ2-1 | TRBV11-2 | - | - | TGTGCCAGCAGCCGTCGCTACAGGGGACTGCCGTTCTTC | CASSRRYRGLPFF
TRBJ2-5 | TRBV5-1 | - | - | TGCGCCAGCAGCTTGGCCACGCAGGGTCCCCAAGAGACCCAGTACTTC | CASSLATQGPQETQYF
TRBJ1-1 | TRBV19 | TRBD1 | - | TGTGCCAGTAGTGTGGGACAGTACACTGAAGCTTTCTTT | CASSVGQYTEAFF
TRBJ1-4 | TRBV6-5 | - | - | TGTGCCAGCAGTTACTCGACCAGGGTCGTTAATGAAAAACTGTTTTTT | CASSYSTRVVNEKLFF
TRBJ1-2 | TRBV2 | - | - | TGTGCCAGCGGAGAAAACAGGGATGGCTACACCTTC | CASGENRDGYTF
TRBJ1-1 | TRBV4-1 | - | - | TGCGCCAGCAGCCAAGGGTTCTTTTTGGTCACTGAAGCTTTCTTT | CASSQGFFLVTEAFF
TRBJ2-7 | TRBV20-1 | - | - | TGCAGTGCTAGTCGGGAAGAGCAGTACTTC | CSASREEQYF
TRBJ2-2 | TRBV2 | - | - | TGTGCCAGCACAGATTCGAACACCGGGGAGCTGTTTTTT | CASTDSNTGELFF
TRBJ1-6 | TRBV14 | - | few | TGTGCCAGTAAGGGGTTGCCGGTCAATTCACCCCTCCACTTT | CASKGLPVNSPLHF
TRBJ1-4 | TRBV6-2/TRBV6-3 | - | - | TGTGCCAGCAGTAACCGGGACACAAGAGCAACTAATGAAAAACTGTTTTTT | CASSNRDTRATNEKLFF
TRBJ1-2 | TRBV28 | - | - | TGTGCCAGCAGACCCCACAGGGCGATGTCCTATGGCTACACCTTC | CASRPHRAMSYGYTF
TRBJ2-2 | TRBV25-1 | - | - | TGTGCCAGCAGTGGACAGACCGGGGAGCTGTTTTTT | CASSGQTGELFF